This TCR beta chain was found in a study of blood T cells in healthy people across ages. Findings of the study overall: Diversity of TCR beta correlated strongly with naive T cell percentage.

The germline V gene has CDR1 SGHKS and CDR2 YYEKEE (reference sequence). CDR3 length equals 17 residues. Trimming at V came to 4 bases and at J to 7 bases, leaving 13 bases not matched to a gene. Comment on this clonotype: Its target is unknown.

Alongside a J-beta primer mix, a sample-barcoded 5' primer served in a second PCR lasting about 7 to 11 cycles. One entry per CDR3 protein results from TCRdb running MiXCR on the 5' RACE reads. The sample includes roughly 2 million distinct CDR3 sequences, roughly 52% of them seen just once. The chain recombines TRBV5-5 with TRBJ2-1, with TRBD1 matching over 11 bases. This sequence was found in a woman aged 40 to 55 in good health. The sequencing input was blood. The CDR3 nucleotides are TGTGCCAGCAGCCTAATCACCGGGACAGGGGGTTTTAATGAGCAGTTCTTC. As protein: CASSLITGTGGFNEQFF. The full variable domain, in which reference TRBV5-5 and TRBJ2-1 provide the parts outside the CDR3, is DAGVTQSPTHLIKTRGQQVTLRCSPISGHKSVSWYQQVLGQGPQFIFQYYEKEERGRGNFPDRFSARQFPNYSSELNVNALLLGDSALYLCASSLITGTGGFNEQFFGPGTRLTVL.